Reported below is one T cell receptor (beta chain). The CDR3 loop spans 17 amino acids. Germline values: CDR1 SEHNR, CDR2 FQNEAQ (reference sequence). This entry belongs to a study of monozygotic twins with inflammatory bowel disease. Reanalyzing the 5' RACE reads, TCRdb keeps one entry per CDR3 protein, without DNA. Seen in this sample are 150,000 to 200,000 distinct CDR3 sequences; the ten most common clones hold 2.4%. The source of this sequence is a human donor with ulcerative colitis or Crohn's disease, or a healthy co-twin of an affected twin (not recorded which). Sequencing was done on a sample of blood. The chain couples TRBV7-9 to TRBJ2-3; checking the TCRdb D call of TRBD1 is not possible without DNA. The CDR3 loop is CASSLVIGDGGTDTQYF.